This T cell receptor (beta chain) came from a study of T-cell memory formation after mild COVID-19. Study-level background: TCR clusters were mostly confined to one donor each.

Sample barcodes and UMIs were carried by the TCR alpha and TCR beta cDNA libraries that 5'RACE generated with constant-segment primers. From the 5' RACE reads, TCRdb called clonotypes with MiXCR, one entry per CDR3 protein. The table has around 340,000 distinct CDR3 sequences, over 20% seen once; the top ten hold approximately 13%. V was clipped by 5 bases and J by 8 bases, with 10 bases between them. The CDR3 has 12 residues. A word on this clonotype: Its antigen is as yet unknown.

Study-wide findings and caveats: SARS-CoV-2 specificity of second-wave clones peaking day 37 was unconfirmed.

The chain employs TRBV12-3 or TRBV12-4 and TRBJ1-5; D gene uncertain. The origin of this receptor is an adult woman who had mild COVID-19 (a few samples of this study predate the infection). Cell type and time point are not known. Sequenced material: PBMCs or a T cell subset sorted from them (not recorded which). The CDR3 coding sequence is TGTGCCAGCAGTGCTCGGGGAAAGCCCCAGCATTTT. Translating gives CASSARGKPQHF.